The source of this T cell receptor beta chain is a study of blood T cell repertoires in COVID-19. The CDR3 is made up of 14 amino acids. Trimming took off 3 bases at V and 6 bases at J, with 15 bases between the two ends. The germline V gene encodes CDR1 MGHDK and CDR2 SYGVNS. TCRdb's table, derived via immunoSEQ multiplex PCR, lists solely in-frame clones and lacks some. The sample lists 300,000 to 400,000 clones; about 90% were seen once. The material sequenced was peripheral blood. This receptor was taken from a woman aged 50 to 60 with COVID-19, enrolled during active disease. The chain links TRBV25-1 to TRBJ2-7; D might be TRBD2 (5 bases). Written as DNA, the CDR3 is TGTGCCAGCAGTGACCGCAGAACGGGGAGCGAGCAGTACTTC. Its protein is CASSDRRTGSEQYF.